A selection of T cell receptor beta chains follows, all from one sample in a study of a mutant IDH1 vaccine in newly diagnosed glioma. No antigens are known for them. TCRdb's copy holds only in-frame clones and misses some; the assay was immunoSEQ multiplex PCR. The sample carries about 20,000 clones, approximately 82% recorded once. The source was PBMCs, collected from a glioma patient whose treatment included an IDH1 peptide vaccine. These receptor sequences come from a man aged 25-45 years with glioma. The CDR3 runs from the conserved cysteine through the conserved F or W. A D gene is named only where the DNA matches it firmly. Clone size, where shown, is once, few, many, or a class for clones that have expanded.

cdr3_aa,cdr3_nt,clone_size,j_call,v_call,d_call
CSVEGVEDRGIAEAFF,TGCAGCGTTGAAGGGGTGGAGGACAGGGGAATCGCTGAAGCTTTCTTT,NA,TRBJ1-1,TRBV29-1,TRBD1
CASSEAQGEGQPQHF,TGTGCCAGCAGTGAAGCGCAGGGAGAGGGTCAGCCCCAGCATTTT,once,TRBJ1-5,TRBV6-1,NA
CASSNRPPYEQYF,TGTGCCAGTAGTAACAGGCCGCCCTACGAGCAGTACTTC,NA,TRBJ2-7,TRBV19,NA
CATSRDILGRGKTPLRNTEAFF,TGTGCCACCAGCAGAGATATCTTGGGCAGGGGGAAAACCCCCCTCCGGAACACTGAAGCTTTCTTT,NA,TRBJ1-1,TRBV15,TRBD1
CASSILLGTPGVDEQYF,TGTGCCAGTAGTATATTACTGGGGACTCCGGGGGTCGACGAGCAGTACTTC,NA,TRBJ2-7,TRBV19,NA
CASRPIRGNSNQPQHF,TGTGCCAGCAGACCTATTCGGGGAAATAGCAATCAGCCCCAGCATTTT,once,TRBJ1-5,TRBV27,NA
CASSQVPGGDTEAFF,TGCGCCAGCAGCCAAGTTCCCGGTGGTGACACTGAAGCTTTCTTT,NA,TRBJ1-1,TRBV4-1,NA
CASSQEDSYEQYF,TGCGCCAGCAGCCAAGAGGACAGCTACGAGCAGTACTTC,NA,TRBJ2-7,TRBV4-1,NA
CAWDPGQGIGGYTF,TGTGCCTGGGACCCCGGACAGGGAATAGGTGGCTACACCTTC,NA,TRBJ1-2,TRBV30,TRBD1
CASSVGGGQVYGYTF,TGTGCCAGCAGCGTAGGGGGGGGCCAAGTTTATGGCTACACCTTC,once,TRBJ1-2,TRBV9,NA
CASSLALRRGAGVVQETQYF,TGTGCCAGCAGCTTAGCGCTCCGCCGAGGGGCGGGAGTCGTCCAAGAGACCCAGTACTTC,NA,TRBJ2-5,TRBV7-2,TRBD2
CASSLGGGYNQPQHF,TGTGCCAGCAGTCTAGGAGGCGGCTACAATCAGCCCCAGCATTTT,NA,TRBJ1-5,TRBV2,NA
CASSAPGGARTGELFF,TGTGCCAGCAGCGCCCCTGGGGGGGCTAGGACCGGGGAGCTGTTTTTT,NA,TRBJ2-2,TRBV9,NA
CASSIERAKTQYF,TGTGCCAGTAGTATAGAAAGGGCGAAGACCCAGTACTTC,NA,TRBJ2-5,TRBV19,NA
CASSPGVNQETQYF,TGCGCCAGCAGCCCAGGGGTAAACCAAGAGACCCAGTACTTC,NA,TRBJ2-5,TRBV5-1,NA